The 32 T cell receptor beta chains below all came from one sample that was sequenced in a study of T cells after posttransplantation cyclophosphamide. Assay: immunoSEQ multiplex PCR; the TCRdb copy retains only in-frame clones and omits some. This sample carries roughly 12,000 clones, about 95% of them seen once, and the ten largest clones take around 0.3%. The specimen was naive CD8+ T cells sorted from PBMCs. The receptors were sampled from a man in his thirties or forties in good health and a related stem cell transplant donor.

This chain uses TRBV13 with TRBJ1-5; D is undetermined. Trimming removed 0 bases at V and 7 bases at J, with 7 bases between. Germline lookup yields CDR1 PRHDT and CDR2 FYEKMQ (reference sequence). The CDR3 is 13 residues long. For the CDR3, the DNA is TGTGCCAGCAGCTTAGGTAATGTACAGCCCCAGCATTTT. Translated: CASSLGNVQPQHF.

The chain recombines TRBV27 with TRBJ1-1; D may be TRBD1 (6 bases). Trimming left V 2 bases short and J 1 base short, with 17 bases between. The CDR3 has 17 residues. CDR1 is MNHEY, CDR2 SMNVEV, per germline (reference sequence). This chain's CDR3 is CASSLEGPRGENTEAFF. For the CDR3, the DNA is TGTGCCAGCAGTTTAGAGGGACCCAGGGGTGAGAACACTGAAGCTTTCTTT.

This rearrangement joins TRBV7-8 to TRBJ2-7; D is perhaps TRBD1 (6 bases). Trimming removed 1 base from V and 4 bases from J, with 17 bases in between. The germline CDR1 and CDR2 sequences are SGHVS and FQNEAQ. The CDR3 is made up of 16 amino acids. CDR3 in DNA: TGTGCCAGCAGCTTAGTTGCCGGGACATTGATATACGAGCAGTACTTC. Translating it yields CASSLVAGTLIYEQYF.

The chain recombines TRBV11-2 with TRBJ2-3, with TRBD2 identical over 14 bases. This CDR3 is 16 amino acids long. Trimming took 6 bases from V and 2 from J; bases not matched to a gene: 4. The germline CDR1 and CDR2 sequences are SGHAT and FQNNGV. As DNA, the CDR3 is TGTGCCAGCAGGCGGACTAGCGGGGGGCCCACAGATACGCAGTATTTT. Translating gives CASRRTSGGPTDTQYF.

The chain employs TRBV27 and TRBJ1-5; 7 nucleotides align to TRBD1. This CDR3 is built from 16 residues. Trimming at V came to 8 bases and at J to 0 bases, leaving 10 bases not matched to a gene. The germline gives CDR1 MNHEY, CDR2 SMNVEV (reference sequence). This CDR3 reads CASATLGQYSNQPQHF. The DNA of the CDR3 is TGTGCCAGCGCAACCCTGGGACAGTATAGCAATCAGCCCCAGCATTTT.

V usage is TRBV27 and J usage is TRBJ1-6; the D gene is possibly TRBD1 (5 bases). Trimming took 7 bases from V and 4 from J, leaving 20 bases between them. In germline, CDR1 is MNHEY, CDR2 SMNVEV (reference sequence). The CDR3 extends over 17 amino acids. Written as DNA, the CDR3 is TGTGCCAGCACCTCTCATCAGGGAGGACTTTATAATTCACCCCTCCACTTT. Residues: CASTSHQGGLYNSPLHF.

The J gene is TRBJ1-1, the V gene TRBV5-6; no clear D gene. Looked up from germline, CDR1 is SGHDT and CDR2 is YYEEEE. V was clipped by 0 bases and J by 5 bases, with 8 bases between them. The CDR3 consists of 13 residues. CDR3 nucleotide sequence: TGTGCCAGCAGCTTGGGGGGAGGAACTGAAGCTTTCTTT. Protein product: CASSLGGGTEAFF.

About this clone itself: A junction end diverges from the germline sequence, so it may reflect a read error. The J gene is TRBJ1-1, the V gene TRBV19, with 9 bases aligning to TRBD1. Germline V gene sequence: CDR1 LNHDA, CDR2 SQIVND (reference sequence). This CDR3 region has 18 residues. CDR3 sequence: CASSRRERDRAVNTGAFF. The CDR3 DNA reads TGTGCCAGTAGCCGACGAGAAAGGGACAGGGCTGTGAACACTGGAGCTTTCTTT.

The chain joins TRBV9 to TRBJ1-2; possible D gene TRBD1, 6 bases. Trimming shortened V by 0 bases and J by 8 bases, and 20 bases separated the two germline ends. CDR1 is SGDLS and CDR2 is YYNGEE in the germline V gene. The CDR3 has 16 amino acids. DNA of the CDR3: TGTGCCAGCAGCGTAGGACAGGCCCCAGCACAGTCCGGCTACACCTTC. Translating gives CASSVGQAPAQSGYTF.

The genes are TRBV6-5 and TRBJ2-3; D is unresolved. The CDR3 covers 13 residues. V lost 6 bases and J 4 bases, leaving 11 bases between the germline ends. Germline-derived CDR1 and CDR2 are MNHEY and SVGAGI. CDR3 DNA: TGTGCCAGCAGGCCAACGGTCCCAGATACGCAGTATTTT. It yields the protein CASRPTVPDTQYF.

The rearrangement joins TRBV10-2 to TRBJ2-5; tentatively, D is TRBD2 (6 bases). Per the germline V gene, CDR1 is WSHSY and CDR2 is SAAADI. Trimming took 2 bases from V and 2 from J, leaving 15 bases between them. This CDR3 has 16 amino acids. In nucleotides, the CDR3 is TGCGCCAGCAGTGAGCTCTGGGCGGGACTTCAAGAGACCCAGTACTTC. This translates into CASSELWAGLQETQYF.

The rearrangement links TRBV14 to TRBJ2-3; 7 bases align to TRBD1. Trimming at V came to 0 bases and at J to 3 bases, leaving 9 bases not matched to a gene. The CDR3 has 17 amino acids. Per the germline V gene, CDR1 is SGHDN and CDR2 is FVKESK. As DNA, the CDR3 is TGTGCCAGCAGCCAAGAAGGCGAGACAGGGAGAACAGATACGCAGTATTTT. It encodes CASSQEGETGRTDTQYF.

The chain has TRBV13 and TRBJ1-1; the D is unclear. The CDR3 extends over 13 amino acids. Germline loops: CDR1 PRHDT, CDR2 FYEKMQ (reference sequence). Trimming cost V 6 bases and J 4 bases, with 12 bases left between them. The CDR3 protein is CASSADLTTEAFF. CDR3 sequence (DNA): TGTGCCAGCAGTGCGGACTTGACCACTGAAGCTTTCTTT.

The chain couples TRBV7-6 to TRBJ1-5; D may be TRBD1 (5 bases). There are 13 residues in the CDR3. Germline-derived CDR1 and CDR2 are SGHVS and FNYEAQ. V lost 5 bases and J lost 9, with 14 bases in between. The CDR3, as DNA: TGTGCCAGCAGCCCGGGGGGTGTAGTGCCCCAGCATTTT. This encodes CASSPGGVVPQHF.

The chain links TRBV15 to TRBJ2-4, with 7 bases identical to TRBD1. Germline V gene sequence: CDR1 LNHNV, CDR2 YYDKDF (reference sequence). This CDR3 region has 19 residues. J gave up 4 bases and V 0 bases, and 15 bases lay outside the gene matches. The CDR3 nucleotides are TGTGCCACCAGCAGAGATCTCGGGGTTGAGGACAGGAGAAAAAACATTCAGTACTTC. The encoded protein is CATSRDLGVEDRRKNIQYF.

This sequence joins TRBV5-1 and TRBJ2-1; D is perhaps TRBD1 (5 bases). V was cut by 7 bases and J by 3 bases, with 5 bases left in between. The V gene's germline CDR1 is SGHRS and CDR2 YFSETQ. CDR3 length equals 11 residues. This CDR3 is CASGHYNEQFF. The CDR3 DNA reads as TGCGCCAGCGGACACTACAATGAGCAGTTCTTC. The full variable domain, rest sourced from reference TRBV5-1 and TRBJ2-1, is KAGVTQTPRYLIKTRGQQVTLSCSPISGHRSVSWYQQTPGQGLQFLFEYFSETQRNKGNFPGRFSGRQFSNSRSEMNVSTLELGDSALYLCASGHYNEQFFGPGTRLTVL.

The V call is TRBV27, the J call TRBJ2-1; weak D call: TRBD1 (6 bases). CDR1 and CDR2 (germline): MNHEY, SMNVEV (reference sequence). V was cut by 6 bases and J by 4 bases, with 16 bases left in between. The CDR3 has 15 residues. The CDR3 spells CASSPTGTPYNEQFF. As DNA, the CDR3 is TGTGCCAGCAGCCCCACCGGGACACCTTACAATGAGCAGTTCTTC.

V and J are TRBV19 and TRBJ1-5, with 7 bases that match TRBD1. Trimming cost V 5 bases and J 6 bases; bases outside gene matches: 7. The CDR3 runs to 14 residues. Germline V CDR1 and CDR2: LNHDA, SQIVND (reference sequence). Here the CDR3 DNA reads TGTGCCAGTAGTGTAAACAGGGGAAGTCAGCCCCAGCATTTT. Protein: CASSVNRGSQPQHF.

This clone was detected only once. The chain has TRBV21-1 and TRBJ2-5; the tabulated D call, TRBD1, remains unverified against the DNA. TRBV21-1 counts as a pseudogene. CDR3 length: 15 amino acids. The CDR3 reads CASSLRWGRVKTQYF. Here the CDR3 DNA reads TGTGCCAGCAGCCTAAGGTGGGGGCGTGTAAAGACCCAGTACTTC.

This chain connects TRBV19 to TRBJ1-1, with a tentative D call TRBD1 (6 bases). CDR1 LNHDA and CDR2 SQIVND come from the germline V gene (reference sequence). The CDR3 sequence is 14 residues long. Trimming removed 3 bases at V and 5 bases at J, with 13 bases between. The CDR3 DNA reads TGTGCCAGTAGTATTGCTCCAGGGGTTACTGAAGCTTTCTTT. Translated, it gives CASSIAPGVTEAFF.

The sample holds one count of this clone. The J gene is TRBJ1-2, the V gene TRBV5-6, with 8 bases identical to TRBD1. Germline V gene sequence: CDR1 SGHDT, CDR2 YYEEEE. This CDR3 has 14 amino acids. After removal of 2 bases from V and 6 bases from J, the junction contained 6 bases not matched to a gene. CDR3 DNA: TGTGCCAGCAGCTTACAGGGGGGAGGGAATGGCTACACCTTC. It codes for CASSLQGGGNGYTF.

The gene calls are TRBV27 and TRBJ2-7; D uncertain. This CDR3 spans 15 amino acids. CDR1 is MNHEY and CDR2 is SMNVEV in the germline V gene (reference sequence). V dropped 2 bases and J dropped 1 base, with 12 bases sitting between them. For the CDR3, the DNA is TGTGCCAGCAGTTTAATGCCAGGTTTTTCCTACGAGCAGTACTTC. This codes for CASSLMPGFSYEQYF.

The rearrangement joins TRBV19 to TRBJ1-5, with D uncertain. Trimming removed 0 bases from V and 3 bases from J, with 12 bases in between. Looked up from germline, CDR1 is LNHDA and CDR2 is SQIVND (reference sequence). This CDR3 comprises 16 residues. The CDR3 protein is CASSIEAPAYNQPQHF. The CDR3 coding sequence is TGTGCCAGTAGTATAGAAGCGCCGGCTTACAATCAGCCCCAGCATTTT.

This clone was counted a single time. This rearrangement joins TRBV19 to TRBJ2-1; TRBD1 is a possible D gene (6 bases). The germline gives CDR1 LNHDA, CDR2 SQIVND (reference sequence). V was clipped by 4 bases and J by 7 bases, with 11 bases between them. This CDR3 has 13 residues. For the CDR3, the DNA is TGTGCCAGTAGTACCAGGGGTGGGAATGAGCAGTTCTTC. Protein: CASSTRGGNEQFF.

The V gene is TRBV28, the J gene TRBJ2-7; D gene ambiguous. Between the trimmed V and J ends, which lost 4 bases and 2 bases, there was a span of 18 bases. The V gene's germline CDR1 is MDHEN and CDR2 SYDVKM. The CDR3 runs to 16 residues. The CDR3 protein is CASSSPLVAATYEQYF. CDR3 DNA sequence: TGTGCCAGCAGTTCCCCCCTAGTGGCGGCTACCTACGAGCAGTACTTC.

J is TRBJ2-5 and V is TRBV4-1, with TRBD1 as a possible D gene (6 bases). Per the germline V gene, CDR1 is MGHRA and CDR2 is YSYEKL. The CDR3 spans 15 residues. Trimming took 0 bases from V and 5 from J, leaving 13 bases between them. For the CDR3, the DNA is TGCGCCAGCAGCCAAGACGGCAGGGGCGGGGAGACCCAGTACTTC. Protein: CASSQDGRGGETQYF.

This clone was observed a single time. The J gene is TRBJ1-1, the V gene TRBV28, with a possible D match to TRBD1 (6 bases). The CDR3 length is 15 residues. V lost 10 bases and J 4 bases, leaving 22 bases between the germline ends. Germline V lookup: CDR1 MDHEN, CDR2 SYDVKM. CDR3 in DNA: TGTGCCACCGCGACAGTAGATGGGGGCTTCACTGAAGCTTTCTTT. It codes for CATATVDGGFTEAFF.

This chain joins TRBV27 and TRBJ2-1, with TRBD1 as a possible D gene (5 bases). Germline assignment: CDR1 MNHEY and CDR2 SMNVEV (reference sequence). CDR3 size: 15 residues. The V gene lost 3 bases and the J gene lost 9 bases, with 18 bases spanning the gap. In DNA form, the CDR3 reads TGTGCCAGCAGTTTGCAACAGGCAAGTTTTGGTGAGCAGTTCTTC. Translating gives CASSLQQASFGEQFF.

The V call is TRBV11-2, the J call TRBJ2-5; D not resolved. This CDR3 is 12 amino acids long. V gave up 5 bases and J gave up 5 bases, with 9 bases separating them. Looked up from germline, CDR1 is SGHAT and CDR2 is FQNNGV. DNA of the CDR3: TGTGCCAGCAGCCACACATGGGAGACCCAGTACTTC. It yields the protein CASSHTWETQYF.

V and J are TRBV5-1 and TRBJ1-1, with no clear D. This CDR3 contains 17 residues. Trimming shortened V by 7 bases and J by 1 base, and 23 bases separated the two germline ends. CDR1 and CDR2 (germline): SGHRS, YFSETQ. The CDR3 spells CASGRNSGRTRNTEAFF. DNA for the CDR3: TGCGCCAGCGGCCGGAACTCGGGTCGAACGAGGAACACTGAAGCTTTCTTT.

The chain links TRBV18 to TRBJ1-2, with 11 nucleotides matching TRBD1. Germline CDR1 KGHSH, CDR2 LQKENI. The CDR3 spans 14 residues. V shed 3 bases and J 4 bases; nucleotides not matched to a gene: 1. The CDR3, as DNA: TGTGCCAGCTCACCCGGACAGGGGGCCTATGGCTACACCTTC. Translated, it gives CASSPGQGAYGYTF.

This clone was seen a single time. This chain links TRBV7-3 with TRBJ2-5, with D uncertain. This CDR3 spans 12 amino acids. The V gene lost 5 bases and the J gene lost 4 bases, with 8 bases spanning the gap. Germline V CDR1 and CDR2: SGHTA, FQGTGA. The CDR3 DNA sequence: TGTGCCAGCAGCCCTGAGGCAGAGACCCAGTACTTC. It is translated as CASSPEAETQYF. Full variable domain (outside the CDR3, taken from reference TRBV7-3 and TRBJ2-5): GAGVSQTPSNKVTEKGKYVELRCDPISGHTALYWYRQSLGQGPEFLIYFQGTGAADDSGLPNDRFFAVRPEGSVSTLKIQRTERGDSAVYLCASSPEAETQYFGPGTRLLVL.